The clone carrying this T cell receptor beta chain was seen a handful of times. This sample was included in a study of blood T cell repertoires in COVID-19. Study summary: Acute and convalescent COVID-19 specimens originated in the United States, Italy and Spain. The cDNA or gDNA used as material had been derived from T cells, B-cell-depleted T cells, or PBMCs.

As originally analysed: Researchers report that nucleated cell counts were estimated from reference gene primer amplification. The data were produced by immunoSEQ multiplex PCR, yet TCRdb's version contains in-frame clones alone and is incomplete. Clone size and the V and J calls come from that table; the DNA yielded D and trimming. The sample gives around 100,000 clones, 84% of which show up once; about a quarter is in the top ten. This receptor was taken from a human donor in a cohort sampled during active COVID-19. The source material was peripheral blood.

DNA for the CDR3: TGTGCCAGCAGCCAATTCACAGGGGTCACTGAAGCTTTCTTT. Encoded protein: CASSQFTGVTEAFF. The rearrangement links TRBV5-4 to TRBJ1-1; TRBD1 matches at 7 bases. The V gene's germline CDR1 is SGHNT and CDR2 YYREEE (reference sequence). This CDR3 spans 14 amino acids. V lost 4 bases, J lost 4 bases, and 7 bases stayed unmatched.